The T cell receptor (beta chain) under discussion was sequenced for a study of T cells in Graves' hyperthyroidism and ophthalmopathy. Notes on the study in general: Most expanded thyroid clonotypes above 0.001 recurred in blood.

In making diagnoses, clinical symptoms, serum thyroxine and TRAb, thyroid ultrasound and orbital computed tomography were all used. The PBMCs studied were ones that came from about 10 ml fresh peripheral blood. RNA transcripts yielded amplified TCR beta CDR3 regions. Primed by the HTBI set, a first-round RT-PCR was run on the TCR CDR3. TCRdb independently ran MiXCR on the multiplex PCR reads; one entry per CDR3 protein. Of about 640,000 distinct CDR3 sequences in the sample, around 20% are singletons; the top ten hold 34%. This clonotype was counted only a few times. As yet, its antigen is unknown. The CDR3 is 13 residues long. The germline V gene has CDR1 MNHNS and CDR2 SASEGT. V was shortened by 6 bases and J by 5 bases, with 13 bases between the two germline ends.

The genes are TRBV6-1 and TRBJ1-1, with unresolved D. This receptor was taken from a man aged 30-40 years with Graves' ophthalmopathy. Sequences were obtained from blood. CDR3 region: CASRTWGGTEAFF. CDR3 bases: TGTGCCAGCAGGACCTGGGGAGGAACTGAAGCTTTCTTT.